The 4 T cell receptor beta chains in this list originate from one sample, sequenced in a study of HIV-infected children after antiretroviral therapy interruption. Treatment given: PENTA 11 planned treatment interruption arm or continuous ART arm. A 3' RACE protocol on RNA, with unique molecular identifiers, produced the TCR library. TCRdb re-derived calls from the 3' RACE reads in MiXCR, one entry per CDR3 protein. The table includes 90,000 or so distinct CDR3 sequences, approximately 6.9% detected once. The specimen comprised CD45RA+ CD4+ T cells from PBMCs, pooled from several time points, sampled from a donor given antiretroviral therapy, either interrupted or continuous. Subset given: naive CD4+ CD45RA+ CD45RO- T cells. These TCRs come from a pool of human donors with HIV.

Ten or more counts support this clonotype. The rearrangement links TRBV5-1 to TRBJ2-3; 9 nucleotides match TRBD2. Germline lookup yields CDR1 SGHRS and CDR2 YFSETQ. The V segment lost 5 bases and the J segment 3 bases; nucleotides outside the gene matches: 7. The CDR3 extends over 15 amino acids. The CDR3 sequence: CASRERLAGTDTQYF. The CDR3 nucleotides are TGCGCCAGCAGGGAAAGGCTAGCGGGAACAGATACGCAGTATTTT.

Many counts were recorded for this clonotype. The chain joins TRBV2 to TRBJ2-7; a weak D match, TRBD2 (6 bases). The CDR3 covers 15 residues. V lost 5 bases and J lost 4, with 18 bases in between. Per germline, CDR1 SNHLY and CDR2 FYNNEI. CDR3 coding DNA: TGTGCCAGCAGTAAGACTACCGCTGGGGGGTACGAGCAGTACTTC. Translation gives CASSKTTAGGYEQYF.

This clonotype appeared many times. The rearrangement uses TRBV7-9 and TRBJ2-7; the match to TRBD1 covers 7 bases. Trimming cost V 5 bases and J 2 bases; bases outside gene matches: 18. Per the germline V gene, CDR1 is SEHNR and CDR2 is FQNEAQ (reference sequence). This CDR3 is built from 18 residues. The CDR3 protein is CASSPKPPARDSAYEQYF. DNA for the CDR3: TGTGCCAGCAGCCCCAAACCCCCCGCCCGGGACAGCGCCTACGAGCAGTACTTC.

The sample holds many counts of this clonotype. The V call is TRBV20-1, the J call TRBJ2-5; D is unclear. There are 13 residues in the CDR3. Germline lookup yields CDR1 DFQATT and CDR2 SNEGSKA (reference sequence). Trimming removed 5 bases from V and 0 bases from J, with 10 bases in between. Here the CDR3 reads CSAHRYYQETQYF. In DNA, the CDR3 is TGCAGTGCTCACCGGTACTACCAAGAGACCCAGTACTTC.